Below, 20 T cell receptor beta chains from the same sample are listed, as sequenced in a study of sequential checkpoint blockade in melanoma. Clones were read by immunoSEQ multiplex PCR, and TCRdb kept only the in-frame ones, dropping some. The data show 9,500 to 15,000 clones, 82% seen once. Treatment noted: randomized to nivolumab then ipilimumab (arm A) or the reverse (arm B). Sequences were derived from CD8+ T cells sorted from blood (inferred from file names), sampled from a patient given nivolumab and ipilimumab in sequence. These receptors were collected from a human donor with melanoma.

The chain carries TRBV5-1 and TRBJ2-4; D is perhaps TRBD1 (5 bases). This CDR3 is built from 15 residues. The V gene lost 4 bases and the J gene lost 0 bases, with 11 bases spanning the gap. CDR1 and CDR2 (germline): SGHRS, YFSETQ. The CDR3 region is CASSAGSLAKNIQYF. The CDR3 DNA sequence: TGCGCCAGCAGCGCAGGGTCCCTAGCCAAAAACATTCAGTACTTC.

V gene TRBV15 combines with J gene TRBJ2-7, with unresolved D. This CDR3 is built from 13 residues. Germline lookup yields CDR1 LNHNV and CDR2 YYDKDF (reference sequence). Trimming removed 5 bases at V and 6 bases at J, with 14 bases between. Here the CDR3 reads CATSFSVSLEQYF. The CDR3 nucleotides are TGTGCCACCAGCTTCTCGGTCTCTCTCGAGCAGTACTTC.

The genes are TRBV19 and TRBJ2-7; D might be TRBD2 (5 bases). The CDR3 is 14 amino acids. V was shortened by 3 bases and J by 5 bases, with 14 bases between the two germline ends. The germline gives CDR1 LNHDA, CDR2 SQIVND (reference sequence). The CDR3 protein is CASSIVDEEDEQYF. The CDR3 nucleotides read TGTGCCAGTAGTATCGTCGACGAGGAGGACGAGCAGTACTTC. The whole variable domain, filled in from reference TRBV19 and TRBJ2-7, reads DGGITQSPKYLFRKEGQNVTLSCEQNLNHDAMYWYRQDPGQGLRLIYYSQIVNDFQKGDIAEGYSVSREKKESFPLTVTSAQKNPTAFYLCASSIVDEEDEQYFGPGTRLTVT.

V gene TRBV27 combines with J gene TRBJ2-7; TRBD2 might be the D (7 bases). CDR3 length: 16 amino acids. V gave up 3 bases and J gave up 4 bases, with 19 bases separating them. Germline V CDR1 and CDR2: MNHEY, SMNVEV (reference sequence). The CDR3 DNA sequence: TGTGCCAGCAGTTTTGGTAAAGGGGGGGGTTCATACGAGCAGTACTTC. Translating gives CASSFGKGGGSYEQYF.

This clone has just a few counts. This chain connects TRBV5-4 to TRBJ2-3; unclear D gene. The germline V gene has CDR1 SGHNT and CDR2 YYREEE (reference sequence). The CDR3 is made up of 15 amino acids. The V end was cut by 0 bases, the J end by 4 bases, with 12 bases between. The CDR3 loop is CASSLAGNGADTQYF. The CDR3 region has the DNA TGTGCCAGCAGCTTGGCAGGAAACGGCGCAGATACGCAGTATTTT. The complete variable domain, with remaining parts taken from reference TRBV5-4 and TRBJ2-3, reads ETGVTQSPTHLIKTRGQQVTLRCSSQSGHNTVSWYQQALGQGPQFIFQYYREEENGRGNFPPRFSGLQFPNYSSELNVNALELDDSALYLCASSLAGNGADTQYFGPGTRLTVL.

V is TRBV6-6 and J is TRBJ2-1; weak D call: TRBD1 (6 bases). Germline V gene sequence: CDR1 MNHNY, CDR2 SVGAGI (reference sequence). V was pared by 5 bases and J by 11 bases, with 19 bases between. The CDR3 has 14 amino acids. The CDR3 spells CASSIGPNREKQFF. In nucleotides, the CDR3 is TGTGCCAGCAGTATAGGGCCTAACAGGGAAAAGCAGTTCTTC.

The gene calls are TRBV4-1 and TRBJ1-1; D is unresolved. The germline V gene encodes CDR1 MGHRA and CDR2 YSYEKL. The V and J ends lost 6 bases and 3 bases respectively, with 11 bases between them. The CDR3 contains 13 residues. CDR3 sequence: CASSSGGYTEAFF. DNA of the CDR3: TGCGCCAGCAGTTCGGGAGGGTACACTGAAGCTTTCTTT.

This chain links TRBV28 with TRBJ2-2, with D maybe TRBD1 (6 bases). The CDR3 runs 17 residues. Germline V gives CDR1 MDHEN, CDR2 SYDVKM. V gave up 1 base and J gave up 2 bases, with 14 bases separating them. This chain's CDR3 is CASSLSWGTPNTGELFF. CDR3 in DNA: TGTGCCAGCAGTTTATCGTGGGGGACACCCAACACCGGGGAGCTGTTTTTT. Full variable domain (missing parts from reference TRBV28 and TRBJ2-2): DVKVTQSSRYLVKRTGEKVFLECVQDMDHENMFWYRQDPGLGLRLIYFSYDVKMKEKGDIPEGYSVSREKKERFSLILESASTNQTSMYLCASSLSWGTPNTGELFFGEGSRLTVL.

The V and J genes are TRBV9 and TRBJ2-5; 12 nucleotides align to TRBD2. This CDR3 has 15 amino acids. CDR1 SGDLS and CDR2 YYNGEE come from the germline V gene. After removal of 2 bases from V and 5 bases from J, the junction contained 4 bases not matched to a gene. As DNA, the CDR3 is TGTGCCAGCAGCGTCTCTAGCGGGGGGGCTGAGACCCAGTACTTC. This gives the protein CASSVSSGGAETQYF.

The V gene is TRBV7-3, the J gene TRBJ2-3; maybe TRBD2 (5 bases). The CDR3 spans 14 residues. Germline lookup yields CDR1 SGHTA and CDR2 FQGTGA. V was trimmed by 3 bases and J by 4 bases, leaving 11 bases between them. CDR3 sequence: CASSFNGNADTQYF. CDR3 nucleotide sequence: TGTGCCAGCAGCTTTAACGGGAACGCAGATACGCAGTATTTT.

With regard to this clone: The sample has other DNA sequences that encode this CDR3 too. The chain has TRBV29-1 and TRBJ1-2; D is possibly TRBD1 (5 bases). The CDR3 has 15 residues. CDR1 SQVTM and CDR2 ANQGSEA come from the germline V gene. Trimming took 6 bases from V and 4 from J, leaving 21 bases between them. The CDR3 sequence is CSVGGYLNEVYGYTF. The CDR3 DNA follows: TGCAGCGTGGGGGGGTATCTTAACGAGGTCTATGGCTACACCTTC.

Regarding this clone: An end of the junction does not agree with germline; a read error may underlie this. At the DNA level, this CDR3 is encoded by other sequences in the same sample as well. The rearrangement joins TRBV10-2 to TRBJ1-1; 7 bases are a match to TRBD1. The CDR3 consists of 13 residues. Germline lookup yields CDR1 WSHSY and CDR2 SAAADI. The CDR3 here is CASREDRSTEAFF. As DNA, the CDR3 is TGTGCCAGCAGGGAGGACAGGAGCACTGAAGCTTTCTTT.

The J gene is TRBJ1-1, the V gene TRBV27; 7 bases align to TRBD1. Unmatched junction bases numbered 4, after V lost 3 bases and J lost 6 bases. Germline CDR1 is MNHEY and CDR2 is SMNVEV (reference sequence). The CDR3 runs to 13 residues. This CDR3 is CASSLTGWAEAFF. The CDR3 bases are TGTGCCAGCAGTTTGACAGGGTGGGCTGAAGCTTTCTTT.

This chain connects TRBV4-1 to TRBJ2-1; D unclear. Trimming left V 1 base short and J 7 bases short, with 14 bases between. In germline, CDR1 is MGHRA, CDR2 YSYEKL. This CDR3 has 15 residues. CDR3 sequence (DNA): TGCGCCAGCAGCCAAGTGTACAGAGACCAAAATGAGCAGTTCTTC. Its protein product is CASSQVYRDQNEQFF.

This clone was seen a few times. The V and J genes are TRBV7-9 and TRBJ1-2; TRBD1 agrees at 9 bases. Germline V gene data show CDR1 as SEHNR and CDR2 as FQNEAQ (reference sequence). The CDR3 contains 13 residues. V shed 8 bases, J shed 6 bases, and the junction held 7 bases outside the gene matches. CDR3 sequence (DNA): TGTGCCAGCGCCGGGACAGGGAATGATGGCTACACCTTC. Residues: CASAGTGNDGYTF.

The chain uses TRBV19 and TRBJ1-5, with 10 bases matching TRBD1. CDR3 size: 13 residues. Unmatched junction bases numbered 6, after V lost 10 bases and J lost 6 bases. Germline V gives CDR1 LNHDA, CDR2 SQIVND (reference sequence). CDR3 DNA sequence: TGTGCCACCGGGACAGGGGTTAGTCAGCCCCAGCATTTT. It translates to CATGTGVSQPQHF. Looking up the rest from reference TRBV19 and TRBJ1-5 gives the full variable domain: DGGITQSPKYLFRKEGQNVTLSCEQNLNHDAMYWYRQDPGQGLRLIYYSQIVNDFQKGDIAEGYSVSREKKESFPLTVTSAQKNPTAFYLCATGTGVSQPQHFGDGTRLSIL.

The CDR3 protein is CAISAGDYSYEQYF. The CDR3 DNA reads TGTGCCATCAGTGCAGGGGACTACTCCTACGAGCAGTACTTC. The chain uses TRBV10-3 and TRBJ2-5, with D tentatively TRBD2 (7 bases). The DNA matches TRBJ2-7 better at its end, which makes the J call doubtful. Germline CDR1 and CDR2: ENHRY and SYGVKD. CDR3 length: 14 amino acids.

V and J are TRBV7-9 and TRBJ2-7; possibly TRBD1 for D (6 bases). The CDR3 loop spans 15 amino acids. CDR1 and CDR2 from the germline V gene are SEHNR and FQNEAQ (reference sequence). The V gene lost 3 bases and the J gene lost 0 bases, with 12 bases spanning the gap. The DNA for the CDR3 is TGTGCCAGCAGCTTGGCAGGGGATGCCTCCTACGAGCAGTACTTC. Residues: CASSLAGDASYEQYF.

This clone was seen only a few times. The chain couples TRBV11-2 to TRBJ2-3; possible D gene TRBD1, 5 bases. The V and J ends lost 5 bases and 5 bases respectively, with 14 bases between them. The germline gives CDR1 SGHAT, CDR2 FQNNGV. This CDR3 comprises 14 residues. The CDR3 spells CASSINSGKDTQYF. The CDR3 DNA reads TGTGCCAGCAGCATCAACTCAGGGAAAGATACGCAGTATTTT.

The chain carries TRBV4-1 and TRBJ2-1; TRBD1 matches at 10 bases. The CDR3 totals 17 residues. J gave up 6 bases and V 1 base, and 9 bases lay outside the gene matches. CDR1 and CDR2 (germline): MGHRA, YSYEKL. The CDR3 DNA is TGCGCCAGCAGCCAAGCTGACAGGGGGCGAAGTCGCAATGAGCAGTTCTTC. Amino acids: CASSQADRGRSRNEQFF.